This T cell receptor (beta chain) was observed in a study of response to subunit inactivated influenza vaccine. General study points: Seasonal influenza vaccination, on each occasion, was suggested by the authors to recruit few new T cells.

TCRdb called the RT-PCR reads again in MiXCR, with one record for every CDR3 protein. The sample consists of more than 400,000 distinct CDR3 sequences, roughly 9.7% of them appearing once. This clonotype was seen more than once but under ten times. Its antigen is currently unknown. The CDR3 is made up of 16 amino acids. Germline assignment: CDR1 SGHVS and CDR2 FNYEAQ. With V trimmed by 5 bases and J by 2 bases, 7 bases remained unmatched. The rearrangement links TRBV7-6 to TRBJ2-3; 10 positions match TRBD2. This material consisted of PBMCs from blood, taken about 6 weeks after vaccination. The receptor comes from a man aged 45-65 years who received an inactivated influenza vaccine. CDR3 loop: CASSPLLAGSTDTQYF. The CDR3 DNA is TGTGCCAGCAGCCCGTTACTAGCGGGATCCACAGATACGCAGTATTTT.